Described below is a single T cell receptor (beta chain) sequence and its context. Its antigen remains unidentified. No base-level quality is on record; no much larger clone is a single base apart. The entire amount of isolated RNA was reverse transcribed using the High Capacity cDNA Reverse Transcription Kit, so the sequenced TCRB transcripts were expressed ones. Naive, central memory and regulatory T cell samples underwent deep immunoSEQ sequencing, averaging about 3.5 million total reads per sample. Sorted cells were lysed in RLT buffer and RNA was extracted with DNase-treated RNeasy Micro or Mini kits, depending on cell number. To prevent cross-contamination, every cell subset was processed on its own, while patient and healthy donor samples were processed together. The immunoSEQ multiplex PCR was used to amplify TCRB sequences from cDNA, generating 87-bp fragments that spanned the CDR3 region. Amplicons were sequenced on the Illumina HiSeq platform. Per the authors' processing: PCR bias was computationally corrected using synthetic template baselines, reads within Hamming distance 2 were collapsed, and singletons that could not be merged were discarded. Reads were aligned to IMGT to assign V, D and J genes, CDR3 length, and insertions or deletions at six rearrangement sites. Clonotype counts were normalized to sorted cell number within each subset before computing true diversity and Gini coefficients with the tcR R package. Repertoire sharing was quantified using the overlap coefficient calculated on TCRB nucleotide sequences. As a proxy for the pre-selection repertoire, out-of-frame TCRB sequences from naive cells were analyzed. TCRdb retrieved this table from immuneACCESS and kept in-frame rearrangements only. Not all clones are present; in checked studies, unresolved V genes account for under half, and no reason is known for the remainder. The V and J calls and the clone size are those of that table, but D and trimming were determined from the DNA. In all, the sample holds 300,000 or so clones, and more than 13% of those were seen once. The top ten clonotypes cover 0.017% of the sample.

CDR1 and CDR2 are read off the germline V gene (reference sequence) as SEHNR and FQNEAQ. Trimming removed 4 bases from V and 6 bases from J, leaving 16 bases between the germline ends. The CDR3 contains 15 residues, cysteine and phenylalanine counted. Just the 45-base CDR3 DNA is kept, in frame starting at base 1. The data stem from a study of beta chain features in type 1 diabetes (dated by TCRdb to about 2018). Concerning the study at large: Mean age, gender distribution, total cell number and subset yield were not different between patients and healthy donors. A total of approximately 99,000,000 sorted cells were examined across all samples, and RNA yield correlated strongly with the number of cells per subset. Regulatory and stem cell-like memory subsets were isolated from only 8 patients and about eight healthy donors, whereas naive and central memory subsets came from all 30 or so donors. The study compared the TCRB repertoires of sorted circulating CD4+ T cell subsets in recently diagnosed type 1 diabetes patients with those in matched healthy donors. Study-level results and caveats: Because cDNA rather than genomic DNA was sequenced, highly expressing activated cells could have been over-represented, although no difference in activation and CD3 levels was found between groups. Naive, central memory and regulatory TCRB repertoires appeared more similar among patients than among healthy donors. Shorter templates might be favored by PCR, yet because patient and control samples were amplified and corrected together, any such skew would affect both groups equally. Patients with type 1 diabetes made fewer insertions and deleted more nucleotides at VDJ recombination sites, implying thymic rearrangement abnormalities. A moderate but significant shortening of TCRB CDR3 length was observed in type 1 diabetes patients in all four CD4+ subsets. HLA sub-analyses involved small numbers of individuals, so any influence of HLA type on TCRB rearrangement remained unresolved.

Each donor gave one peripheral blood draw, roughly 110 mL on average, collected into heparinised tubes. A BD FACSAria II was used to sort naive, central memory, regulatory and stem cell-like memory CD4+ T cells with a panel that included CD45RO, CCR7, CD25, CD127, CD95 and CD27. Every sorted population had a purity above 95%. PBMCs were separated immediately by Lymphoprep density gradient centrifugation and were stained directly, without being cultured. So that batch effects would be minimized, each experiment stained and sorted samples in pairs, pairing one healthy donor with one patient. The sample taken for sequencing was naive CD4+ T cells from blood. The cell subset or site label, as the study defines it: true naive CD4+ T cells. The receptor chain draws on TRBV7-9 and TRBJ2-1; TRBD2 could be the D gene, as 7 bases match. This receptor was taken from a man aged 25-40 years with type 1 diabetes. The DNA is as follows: TGTGCCAGCAGCTCAGCGGGACATGGCGGCAATGAGCAGTTCTTC. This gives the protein CASSSAGHGGNEQFF.